This TCR beta chain is drawn from a study of blood T cell repertoires in COVID-19. Study as a whole: Both acute and convalescent COVID-19 samples were obtained from the United States, Italy and Spain. T cells, B-cell-depleted T cells, or PBMCs provided the cDNA or gDNA that served as material.

On this clone itself: Other DNA sequences in the sample encode the same CDR3.

CDR1 is SGHNT and CDR2 is YENEEA in the germline V gene. The ends were cut back, 5 bases at V and 0 bases at J, with 8 bases in the middle. The CDR3 consists of 14 residues. Original processing methods: Amplification of reference gene primers was used by the study to estimate nucleated cell counts. Here immunoSEQ multiplex PCR was the method, and the copy in TCRdb shows in-frame clones only, minus some. The V and J calls and clone size were taken over from that table, and D and trimming were inferred from the DNA. The data show fewer than 30,000 clones, with around 85% seen just once and around 28% held by the top ten.

The sequenced material came from peripheral blood. The TCR originated in an elderly woman with COVID-19, enrolled during active disease. The genes are TRBV11-3 and TRBJ2-1; D might be TRBD2 (6 bases). Written as DNA, the CDR3 is TGTGCCAGCAGCGTGGGGGGCTCCTACAATGAGCAGTTCTTC. Its protein is CASSVGGSYNEQFF.